Sequencing of this T cell receptor beta chain was carried out in a study of T-cell reconstitution after alpha-beta-depleted transplantation in children. This sample's TCRbeta library carried unique molecular identifier barcodes. TCRdb re-analysed the PCR reads in MiXCR, keeping a single row per CDR3 protein. The data hold around 200,000 distinct CDR3 sequences, with approximately 6.8% observed a single time. This clonotype has ten or more counts. The V gene lost 4 bases and the J gene lost 1 base, with 12 bases spanning the gap. This CDR3 is 15 amino acids long. CDR1 and CDR2 (germline): KGHDR, SFDVKD.

Sample: PBMCs from the stem cell graft donor, taken from the stem cell graft. This receptor was obtained from a human donor who donated a stem cell graft to a child with Wiskott-Aldrich syndrome. The chain recombines TRBV24-1 with TRBJ2-5, with D possibly being TRBD2 (5 bases). The CDR3 nucleotides read TGTGCCACCAGTGAAACCGCGGGCAGCCAAGAGACCCAGTACTTC. Amino acid sequence: CATSETAGSQETQYF.